The 26 T cell receptor beta chains below were found in one sample sequenced in a study of shared clonotypes between healthy human individuals. Sequenced by immunoSEQ multiplex PCR; TCRdb stores in-frame clones only, minus some. The sample carries roughly 2 million clones, just under 95% recorded once. As defined, naive CD8 cells were CD45RO-negative and positively selected for CCR7, with terminally differentiated effector memory CD45RA+ cells excluded. Material: naive CD8+ T cells sorted from blood. The receptors here all came from a man younger than 35 in good health.

The chain has TRBV19 and TRBJ2-7; TRBD1 might be the D (6 bases). Germline CDR1 LNHDA, CDR2 SQIVND (reference sequence). This CDR3 spans 12 amino acids. The germline V and J ends were trimmed by 1 base and 7 bases, with 8 bases remaining between them. CDR3 amino acids: CASSIAQGEQYF. DNA for the CDR3: TGTGCCAGTAGTATAGCACAGGGAGAGCAGTACTTC. The full variable domain, completed using reference TRBV19 and TRBJ2-7, is DGGITQSPKYLFRKEGQNVTLSCEQNLNHDAMYWYRQDPGQGLRLIYYSQIVNDFQKGDIAEGYSVSREKKESFPLTVTSAQKNPTAFYLCASSIAQGEQYFGPGTRLTVT.

V and J are TRBV7-2 and TRBJ1-6; 7 bases match TRBD1. Looked up from germline, CDR1 is SGHTA and CDR2 is FQGNSA. V was clipped by 5 bases and J by 6 bases; unmatched bases: 13. The CDR3 length is 17 residues. The CDR3 loop is CASSASGTATLNSPLHF. Here the CDR3 DNA reads TGTGCCAGCAGCGCCTCCGGGACAGCGACCCTTAATTCACCCCTCCACTTT.

About this clone itself: The same CDR3 also results from other DNA sequences found in this sample. CDR3 amino acids: CASSTGGSYEQYF. CDR3 bases: TGTGCCAGTAGTACCGGCGGCTCCTACGAGCAGTACTTC. The chain links TRBV19 to TRBJ2-7; D remains ambiguous. In germline, CDR1 is LNHDA, CDR2 SQIVND (reference sequence). The CDR3 loop spans 13 amino acids. V lost 4 bases, J lost 0 bases, and 7 bases lay in between.

The V gene is TRBV27, the J gene TRBJ1-2, with TRBD1 matching 8 bases. Germline values: CDR1 MNHEY, CDR2 SMNVEV (reference sequence). Unmatched junction bases numbered 15, after V lost 5 bases and J lost 7 bases. CDR3 length equals 16 residues. CDR3 loop: CASSRGASGGRGGYTF. The CDR3 DNA follows: TGTGCCAGCAGTCGAGGGGCGTCAGGGGGCAGAGGTGGCTACACCTTC.

For this clone: Other DNA sequences within the sample encode an identical CDR3. CDR3 loop: CASSLSGSQPQHF. DNA of the CDR3: TGTGCCAGCAGTTTATCGGGCAGTCAGCCCCAGCATTTT. V is TRBV27 and J is TRBJ1-5, with D hard to call. Germline CDR1 is MNHEY and CDR2 is SMNVEV (reference sequence). The CDR3 runs 13 residues. Trimming removed 0 bases from V and 6 bases from J, with 6 bases in between.

The V call is TRBV13, the J call TRBJ2-7; D remains unclear. The V gene's germline CDR1 is PRHDT and CDR2 FYEKMQ (reference sequence). This CDR3 has 12 amino acids. Trimming pared 1 base from V and 6 bases from J, leaving 7 bases between. Written as DNA, the CDR3 is TGTGCCAGCAGCTTAGTTATGGGCGAGCAGTACTTC. Protein product: CASSLVMGEQYF.

CDR3 sequence (DNA): TGTGCCAGCGAGGAACGGAGGGGGCGATCGACAGATACGCAGTATTTT. This translates into CASEERRGRSTDTQYF. The chain joins TRBV7-9 to TRBJ2-3; D is perhaps TRBD1 (7 bases). Between the trimmed V and J ends, which lost 8 bases and 3 bases, there was a span of 21 bases. Germline CDR1 and CDR2: SEHNR and FQNEAQ (reference sequence). The CDR3 is made up of 16 amino acids.

The V and J genes are TRBV6-1 and TRBJ1-1, with a tentative D call TRBD1 (5 bases). The CDR3 runs 15 residues. Germline assignment: CDR1 MNHNS and CDR2 SASEGT. The V end was cut by 0 bases, the J end by 4 bases, with 12 bases between. This CDR3 is CASSEAVWGGTEAFF. CDR3 DNA: TGTGCCAGCAGTGAAGCGGTGTGGGGGGGCACTGAAGCTTTCTTT.

This chain uses TRBV2 with TRBJ2-3; D remains ambiguous. The CDR3 is made up of 17 amino acids. The V and J ends lost 0 bases and 0 bases respectively, with 13 bases between them. The germline gives CDR1 SNHLY, CDR2 FYNNEI. The CDR3 sequence: CASSEAREGWSTDTQYF. In nucleotides, the CDR3 is TGTGCCAGCAGTGAAGCGCGCGAAGGGTGGAGCACAGATACGCAGTATTTT.

This chain joins TRBV9 and TRBJ2-7, with TRBD2 identical over 7 bases. Losses at the gene ends were 0 bases for V and 3 bases for J; bases not matched to a gene: 9. Per the germline V gene, CDR1 is SGDLS and CDR2 is YYNGEE. This CDR3 region has 16 residues. CDR3 amino acids: CASSVDGGAGFYEQYF. The CDR3 DNA reads as TGTGCCAGCAGCGTAGACGGAGGAGCGGGGTTCTACGAGCAGTACTTC.

Remarks on this clone: Other DNA sequences from this sample encode an identical CDR3 as well. This rearrangement joins TRBV5-6 to TRBJ2-1; no reliable D call. Germline V gene sequence: CDR1 SGHDT, CDR2 YYEEEE. V lost 2 bases, J lost 4 bases, and 7 bases lay in between. The CDR3 has 13 residues. CDR3 protein: CASSLSSYNEQFF. For the CDR3, the DNA is TGTGCCAGCAGCTTATCCTCTTACAATGAGCAGTTCTTC.

V gene TRBV6-1 combines with J gene TRBJ2-7; 9 bases line up with TRBD2. Germline values: CDR1 MNHNS, CDR2 SASEGT. Trimming at V came to 3 bases and at J to 2 bases, leaving 5 bases not matched to a gene. The CDR3 runs 15 residues. The DNA for the CDR3 is TGTGCCAGCAGTGATCGACTAGCGGTCCCCTACGAGCAGTACTTC. Translation: CASSDRLAVPYEQYF.

The chain recombines TRBV7-2 with TRBJ2-7; D is ambiguous. This CDR3 contains 14 residues. V gave up 7 bases and J gave up 4 bases, with 17 bases separating them. Germline V gene data show CDR1 as SGHTA and CDR2 as FQGNSA. The CDR3 coding sequence is TGTGCCAGCATGTATTGGTTAGGATCTTACGAGCAGTACTTC. Residues: CASMYWLGSYEQYF.

The V gene is TRBV11-2, the J gene TRBJ2-1; 9 nucleotides line up with TRBD2. V lost 3 bases, J lost 4 bases, and 4 bases stayed unmatched. Germline V gene sequence: CDR1 SGHAT, CDR2 FQNNGV. The CDR3 covers 15 residues. This CDR3 reads CASSLASGVYNEQFF. The CDR3 nucleotides are TGTGCCAGCAGCTTGGCTAGCGGGGTGTACAATGAGCAGTTCTTC.

The chain couples TRBV9 to TRBJ2-7, with D possibly being TRBD2 (6 bases). The germline gives CDR1 SGDLS, CDR2 YYNGEE. This CDR3 has 15 amino acids. V dropped 0 bases and J dropped 6 bases, with 16 bases sitting between them. CDR3 loop: CASSVAGDSSPEQYF. The CDR3 DNA sequence: TGTGCCAGCAGCGTAGCGGGGGATAGCTCTCCCGAGCAGTACTTC.

Points on this clone: Other DNA sequences in this specimen translate into the identical CDR3. The J gene is TRBJ2-1, the V gene TRBV11-2; possibly TRBD2 for D (5 bases). The CDR3 is 12 residues long. The germline V gene encodes CDR1 SGHAT and CDR2 FQNNGV. V lost 1 base, J lost 7 bases, and 5 bases lay in between. The CDR3 bases are TGTGCCAGCAGCTTAGGACTAAATGAGCAGTTCTTC. This codes for CASSLGLNEQFF.

The genes are TRBV5-1 and TRBJ2-7; unclear D gene. This CDR3 is built from 11 residues. The ends were cut back, 1 base at V and 6 bases at J, with 5 bases in the middle. The germline CDR1 and CDR2 sequences are SGHRS and YFSETQ. The CDR3: CASSLSVEQYF. The CDR3 DNA reads as TGCGCCAGCAGCTTGTCGGTCGAGCAGTACTTC.

The genes are TRBV27 and TRBJ2-2; weak D call: TRBD1 (6 bases). This CDR3 is 16 amino acids long. Deletions cut 8 bases from V and 4 bases from J, with 20 bases between. Germline V gives CDR1 MNHEY, CDR2 SMNVEV (reference sequence). The CDR3 is CASHPFPGASTGELFF. CDR3 DNA: TGTGCCAGCCACCCGTTTCCAGGGGCGAGCACCGGGGAGCTGTTTTTT.

The gene calls are TRBV13 and TRBJ1-4; D possibly corresponds to TRBD1 (6 bases). The CDR3 has 14 residues. V was trimmed by 4 bases and J by 5 bases, leaving 11 bases between them. Germline CDR1 PRHDT, CDR2 FYEKMQ (reference sequence). The CDR3 bases are TGTGCCAGCAGCTATATGGGGGGCAATGAAAAACTGTTTTTT. Its translation: CASSYMGGNEKLFF.

The chain links TRBV30 to TRBJ1-2, with D possibly matching TRBD1 (5 bases). V dropped 5 bases and J dropped 2 bases, with 6 bases sitting between them. Germline V gene sequence: CDR1 GTSNPN, CDR2 SVGIG (reference sequence). The CDR3 loop spans 11 amino acids. CDR3 in amino acids: CAWDSNYGYTF. In DNA form, the CDR3 reads TGTGCCTGGGACAGCAACTATGGCTACACCTTC.

The chain carries TRBV14 and TRBJ2-7, with D hard to call. Trimming cost V 1 base and J 4 bases, with 14 bases left between them. Germline CDR1 is SGHDN and CDR2 is FVKESK. The CDR3 sequence is 15 residues long. CDR3: CASSQVDTSVYEQYF. In DNA, the CDR3 is TGTGCCAGCAGCCAAGTAGACACCTCCGTGTACGAGCAGTACTTC.

The V gene is TRBV6-1, the J gene TRBJ2-7; D perhaps matches TRBD1 (5 bases). Germline V lookup: CDR1 MNHNS, CDR2 SASEGT. The CDR3 has 13 amino acids. V lost 3 bases, J lost 6 bases, and 12 bases lay in between. DNA for the CDR3: TGTGCCAGCAGTGAGGTCAGGGTTGCCGAGCAGTACTTC. This sequence encodes CASSEVRVAEQYF.

In the case of this clone: The same CDR3 can be traced to other DNA sequences in this sample. The chain couples TRBV27 to TRBJ2-7; TRBD1 aligns across 7 bases. V shed 2 bases and J 2 bases; nucleotides not matched to a gene: 3. Germline V gene lookup returns CDR1 MNHEY and CDR2 SMNVEV (reference sequence). This CDR3 contains 14 residues. The CDR3 DNA reads TGTGCCAGCAGTTTACGTGGACAGGCCTACGAGCAGTACTTC. Translated, it gives CASSLRGQAYEQYF.

The DNA of the CDR3 is TGTGCCAGCAGAGAGGACAGGGGTTACGAGCAGTACTTC. Encoded protein: CASREDRGYEQYF. V is TRBV27 and J is TRBJ2-7; TRBD1 matches 9 bases. This CDR3 has 13 amino acids. Looked up from germline, CDR1 is MNHEY and CDR2 is SMNVEV (reference sequence). V trimming: 6 bases; J trimming: 4 bases; junction bases outside the gene matches: 4.

The chain is built from TRBV30 and TRBJ2-5; TRBD2 matches 16 bases. The CDR3 spans 16 residues. Trimming removed 2 bases from V and 5 bases from J; junction bases left unmatched: 5. Germline values: CDR1 GTSNPN, CDR2 SVGIG (reference sequence). The CDR3 spells CAWSPRGLAGGETQYF. CDR3 coding DNA: TGTGCCTGGAGTCCGCGGGGACTAGCGGGAGGGGAGACCCAGTACTTC.

CDR3 sequence: CASSIPGQLLYGYTF. The CDR3 DNA follows: TGTGCCAGTAGTATACCCGGACAGCTACTCTATGGCTACACCTTC. The genes are TRBV19 and TRBJ1-2, with D maybe TRBD1 (6 bases). The V gene's germline CDR1 is LNHDA and CDR2 SQIVND (reference sequence). V lost 2 bases and J 4 bases, leaving 14 bases between the germline ends. The CDR3 is 15 residues long.